The 21 T cell receptor beta chains reported below all come from one sample, sequenced in a study of response to subunit inactivated influenza vaccine. Each CDR3 protein is one row after TCRdb ran MiXCR on the RT-PCR reads. The sample records around 480,000 distinct CDR3 sequences, 16% being singletons. The sequencing used CD4+ T cells sorted from PBMCs, collected roughly 24 months after vaccination. The receptor source for this set is a man between 50 and 75 years old who received an inactivated influenza vaccine.

This clonotype was seen many times. The V gene is TRBV20-1, the J gene TRBJ2-3; D unclear. The CDR3 contains 13 residues. The V gene lost 4 bases and the J gene lost 2 bases, with 10 bases spanning the gap. In germline, CDR1 is DFQATT, CDR2 SNEGSKA (reference sequence). The chain's CDR3 is CSATREHTDTQYF. DNA for the CDR3: TGCAGTGCTACGAGAGAGCACACAGATACGCAGTATTTT.

This clonotype has just a few counts. The chain has TRBV10-3 and TRBJ2-6; D is unclear. CDR1 and CDR2 from the germline V gene are ENHRY and SYGVKD. The CDR3 spans 14 residues. V was cut by 3 bases and J by 0 bases, with 3 bases left in between. The DNA of the CDR3 is TGTGCCATCAGTGATTTCTCTGGGGCCAACGTCCTGACTTTC. It translates to CAISDFSGANVLTF.

This clonotype has a count of ten or more. V usage is TRBV27 and J usage is TRBJ2-3, with TRBD1 matching 7 bases. The V segment lost 5 bases and the J segment 3 bases; nucleotides outside the gene matches: 5. CDR1 and CDR2 (germline): MNHEY, SMNVEV (reference sequence). CDR3 size: 14 residues. CDR3 in amino acids: CASSPRRGTDTQYF. The DNA of the CDR3 is TGTGCCAGCAGTCCCCGCAGGGGGACAGATACGCAGTATTTT.

This clonotype has more than one count but fewer than ten. The chain recombines TRBV20-1 with TRBJ1-2, with D perhaps matching TRBD1 (6 bases). CDR1 and CDR2 (germline): DFQATT, SNEGSKA (reference sequence). V was shortened by 0 bases and J by 0 bases, with 14 bases between the two germline ends. This CDR3 contains 16 residues. CDR3 sequence (DNA): TGCAGTGCTAGAGATCTGACAGGAGCTGCTAACTATGGCTACACCTTC. Translated, it gives CSARDLTGAANYGYTF.

This clonotype was counted only a few times. The gene calls are TRBV19 and TRBJ1-5; 7 bases are a match to TRBD1. Germline CDR1 reads LNHDA; CDR2 reads SQIVND (reference sequence). CDR3 size: 16 residues. Trimming took 5 bases from V and 3 from J; bases not matched to a gene: 10. The CDR3 sequence is CASSPTTGYSNQPQHF. The DNA of the CDR3 is TGTGCCAGTAGTCCCACGACAGGGTACTCCAATCAGCCCCAGCATTTT.

This clonotype was recorded many times. The chain recombines TRBV5-1 with TRBJ2-1; D is perhaps TRBD1 (6 bases). Trimming removed 3 bases at V and 5 bases at J, with 9 bases between. CDR3 length: 13 amino acids. CDR1 is SGHRS, CDR2 YFSETQ, per germline. CDR3 protein: CASSSDRNNEQFF. CDR3 DNA sequence: TGCGCCAGCAGCTCGGACAGAAACAATGAGCAGTTCTTC.

The V call is TRBV9, the J call TRBJ1-1; D unclear. Germline CDR1 SGDLS, CDR2 YYNGEE. The CDR3 is 13 amino acids. The V and J ends lost 7 bases and 1 base respectively, with 11 bases between them. The CDR3 is CASGSSPNTEAFF. CDR3 nucleotide sequence: TGTGCCAGCGGCTCCTCACCGAACACTGAAGCTTTCTTT.

This clonotype was observed at least ten times. The J gene is TRBJ2-3, the V gene TRBV6-2 or TRBV6-3; 10 bases match TRBD1. Germline CDR1 is MNHEY and CDR2 is SVGEGT. This CDR3 spans 14 amino acids. With 2 bases clipped from V and 5 bases from J, the junction kept 1 base outside the gene matches. The CDR3, as DNA: TGTGCCAGCAGTTACGGGACAGGGGTAGATACGCAGTATTTT. Its protein is CASSYGTGVDTQYF.

The chain uses TRBV29-1 and TRBJ2-2; D remains unclear. V was pared by 2 bases and J by 2 bases, with 9 bases between. This CDR3 contains 14 residues. Germline lookup yields CDR1 SQVTM and CDR2 ANQGSEA. CDR3 DNA sequence: TGCAGCGTTGAAAGTAGGGTTAACACCGGGGAGCTGTTTTTT. Its translation is CSVESRVNTGELFF.

This clonotype showed up just a few times. V is TRBV7-2 and J is TRBJ1-2; D not certain. Germline lookup yields CDR1 SGHTA and CDR2 FQGNSA. This CDR3 comprises 14 residues. V was trimmed by 5 bases and J by 2 bases, leaving 12 bases between them. The CDR3 region is CASSQAPLNYGYTF. The CDR3 DNA reads TGTGCCAGCAGCCAAGCGCCTTTGAACTATGGCTACACCTTC.

V usage is TRBV10-3 and J usage is TRBJ2-1; 10 nucleotides match TRBD2. This CDR3 comprises 13 residues. J lost 7 bases, V lost 3 bases, and 0 bases had no gene match. Germline loops: CDR1 ENHRY, CDR2 SYGVKD. In nucleotides, the CDR3 is TGTGCCATCAGTGATAGCGGGGGGAATGAGCAGTTCTTC. Translation: CAISDSGGNEQFF.

This sequence joins TRBV3-1 and TRBJ1-4, with a tentative D call TRBD1 (5 bases). The CDR3 totals 16 residues. Trimming left V 3 bases short and J 0 bases short, with 11 bases between. Looked up from germline, CDR1 is LGHDT and CDR2 is YNNKEL (reference sequence). The CDR3 DNA reads TGTGCCAGCAGCCACGCCGGGACCGCAACTAATGAAAAACTGTTTTTT. As protein: CASSHAGTATNEKLFF.

This clonotype was observed a few times. The genes are TRBV6-2 or TRBV6-3 and TRBJ1-5, with 7 bases lining up with TRBD1. The CDR3 runs 13 residues. Germline CDR1 is MNHEY and CDR2 is SVGEGT. Losses at the gene ends were 5 bases for V and 7 bases for J; bases not matched to a gene: 5. The CDR3 loop is CASSDRVNQPQHF. CDR3 nucleotide sequence: TGTGCCAGCAGTGACAGGGTGAACCAGCCCCAGCATTTT.

This clonotype was recorded a few times. The chain has TRBV7-2 and TRBJ2-7, with 10 positions matching TRBD1. The CDR3 totals 16 residues. Germline lookup yields CDR1 SGHTA and CDR2 FQGNSA. The V gene end was trimmed by 3 bases and the J gene end by 4 bases; junction bases not matched to a gene: 9. The CDR3 DNA is TGTGCCAGCAGCTTTGGGACAGGGGTAAAGAGGTACGAGCAGTACTTC. The encoded protein is CASSFGTGVKRYEQYF.

This clonotype was seen a handful of times. The chain recombines TRBV5-5 with TRBJ1-4; D unclear. This CDR3 has 15 residues. The ends were cut back, 0 bases at V and 8 bases at J, with 14 bases in the middle. The germline V gene has CDR1 SGHKS and CDR2 YYEKEE (reference sequence). CDR3 nucleotide sequence: TGTGCCAGCAGCTTGGACTCTTGGAGTGAGGAAAAACTGTTTTTT. Protein sequence: CASSLDSWSEEKLFF.

This clonotype has a count of ten or more. This chain joins TRBV29-1 and TRBJ2-1; 8 bases align to TRBD2. The CDR3 has 15 amino acids. V lost 6 bases, J lost 9 bases, and 16 bases stayed unmatched. Looked up from germline, CDR1 is SQVTM and CDR2 is ANQGSEA. The CDR3: CSVRRTSSVELEQFF. CDR3 DNA: TGCAGCGTCCGACGGACTAGCTCGGTTGAACTTGAGCAGTTCTTC.

This clonotype was observed a handful of times. The genes are TRBV28 and TRBJ2-3, with D possibly called TRBD1 or TRBD2 (6 bases each). CDR1 and CDR2 from the germline V gene are MDHEN and SYDVKM. Deletions cut 7 bases from V and 4 bases from J, with 15 bases between. This CDR3 spans 14 amino acids. CDR3 coding DNA: TGTGCCAGCATTACGGGGGCCGCAGCAGATACGCAGTATTTT. It specifies CASITGAAADTQYF. The full variable domain, with the rest looked up from reference TRBV28 and TRBJ2-3, is DVKVTQSSRYLVKRTGEKVFLECVQDMDHENMFWYRQDPGLGLRLIYFSYDVKMKEKGDIPEGYSVSREKKERFSLILESASTNQTSMYLCASITGAAADTQYFGPGTRLTVL.

This clonotype appeared a few times. This rearrangement joins TRBV29-1 to TRBJ1-1, with D hard to call. Trimming left V 7 bases short and J 3 bases short, with 15 bases between. Germline CDR1 and CDR2: SQVTM and ANQGSEA. CDR3 length: 13 residues. CDR3 DNA: TGCAGCGCGTCGACCCATACGGACACTGAAGCTTTCTTT. Translation: CSASTHTDTEAFF.

The V gene is TRBV6-5, the J gene TRBJ2-3, with TRBD2 matching 11 bases. Per germline, CDR1 MNHEY and CDR2 SVGAGI. CDR3 length: 14 amino acids. V shed 2 bases, J shed 5 bases, and the junction held 0 bases outside the gene matches. DNA for the CDR3: TGTGCCAGCAGTTACGGGACTAGCGGAGATACGCAGTATTTT. This translates into CASSYGTSGDTQYF.

In regard to this clonotype: Given the absence of the conserved phenylalanine or tryptophan at the CDR3 end, a read error is likely. The J gene is TRBJ1-6, the V gene TRBV30; D not certain. The CDR3 loop spans 12 amino acids. Trimming took 1 base from V and 10 from J, leaving 8 bases between them. From germline, CDR1 is GTSNPN and CDR2 SVGIG (reference sequence). The CDR3 here is CAWSALRSPLHL. DNA for the CDR3: TGTGCCTGGAGTGCCCTAAGGTCACCCCTCCACCTT.

V and J are TRBV5-1 and TRBJ2-3; the D call may be TRBD1 or TRBD2 (6 bases each). CDR1 SGHRS and CDR2 YFSETQ come from the germline V gene. There are 16 residues in the CDR3. V was pared by 0 bases and J by 2 bases, with 13 bases between. The CDR3 coding sequence is TGCGCCAGCAGCTTGGGACAGGACTACCTCACAGATACGCAGTATTTT. Its protein product is CASSLGQDYLTDTQYF.